The text below deals with one T cell receptor (beta chain). CDR3 regions of TCR beta were amplified from RNA transcripts. After a first-round RT-PCR with HTBI primers, a second-round multiplex PCR was run. TCRdb called the multiplex PCR reads again in MiXCR, with one record for every CDR3 protein. The sample holds about 210,000 distinct CDR3 sequences, 29% seen once. The source of the sample is a study of Graves' ophthalmopathy and Graves' hyperthyroidism. Trimming cost V 1 base and J 3 bases, with 6 bases left between them. Germline V lookup: CDR1 SNHLY, CDR2 FYNNEI. The CDR3 contains 13 residues. The chain recombines TRBV2 with TRBJ1-2; perhaps TRBD1 as D (5 bases). Sequenced sample: peripheral blood. The receptor was isolated from a man aged 45-60 years with Graves' ophthalmopathy. The CDR3 coding sequence is TGTGCCAGCAGTGAAGAACAGGACTATGGCTACACCTTC. It codes for CASSEEQDYGYTF.